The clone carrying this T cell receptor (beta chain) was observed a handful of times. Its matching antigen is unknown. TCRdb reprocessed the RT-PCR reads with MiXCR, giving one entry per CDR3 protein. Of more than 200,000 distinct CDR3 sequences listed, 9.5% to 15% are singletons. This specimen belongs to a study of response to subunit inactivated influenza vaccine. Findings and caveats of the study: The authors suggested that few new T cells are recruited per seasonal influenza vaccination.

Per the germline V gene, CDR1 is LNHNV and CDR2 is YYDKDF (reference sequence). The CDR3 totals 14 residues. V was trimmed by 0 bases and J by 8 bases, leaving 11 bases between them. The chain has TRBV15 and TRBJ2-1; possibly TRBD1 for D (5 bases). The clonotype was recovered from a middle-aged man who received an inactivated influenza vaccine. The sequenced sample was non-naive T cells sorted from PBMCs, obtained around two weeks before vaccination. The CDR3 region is CATSREWTMDEQFF. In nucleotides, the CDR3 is TGTGCCACCAGCAGAGAATGGACAATGGATGAGCAGTTCTTC.